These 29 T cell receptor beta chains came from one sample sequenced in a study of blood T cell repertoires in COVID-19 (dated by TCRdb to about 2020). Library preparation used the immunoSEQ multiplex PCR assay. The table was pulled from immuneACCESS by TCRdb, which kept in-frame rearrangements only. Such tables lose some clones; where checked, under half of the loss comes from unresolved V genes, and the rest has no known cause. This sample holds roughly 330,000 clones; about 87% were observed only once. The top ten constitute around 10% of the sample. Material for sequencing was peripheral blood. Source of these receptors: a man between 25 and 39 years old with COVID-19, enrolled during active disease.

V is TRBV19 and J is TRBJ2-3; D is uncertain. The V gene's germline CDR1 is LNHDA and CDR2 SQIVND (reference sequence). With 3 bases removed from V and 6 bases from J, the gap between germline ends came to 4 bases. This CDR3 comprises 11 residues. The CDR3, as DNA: TGTGCCAGTAGTATCTCGGATACGCAGTATTTT. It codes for CASSISDTQYF.

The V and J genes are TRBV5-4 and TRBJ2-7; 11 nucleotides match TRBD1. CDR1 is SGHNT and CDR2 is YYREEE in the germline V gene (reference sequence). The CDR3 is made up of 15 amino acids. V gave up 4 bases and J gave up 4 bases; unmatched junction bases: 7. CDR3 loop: CASSQGGQGVYEQYF. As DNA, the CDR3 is TGTGCCAGCAGCCAAGGGGGACAGGGGGTATACGAGCAGTACTTC.

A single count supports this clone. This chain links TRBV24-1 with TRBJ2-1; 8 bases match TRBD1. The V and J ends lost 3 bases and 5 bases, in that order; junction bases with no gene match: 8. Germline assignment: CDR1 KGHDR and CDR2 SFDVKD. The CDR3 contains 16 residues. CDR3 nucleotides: TGTGCCACCAGTGATACAGCCGGGACAGGCAACAATGAGCAGTTCTTC. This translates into CATSDTAGTGNNEQFF.

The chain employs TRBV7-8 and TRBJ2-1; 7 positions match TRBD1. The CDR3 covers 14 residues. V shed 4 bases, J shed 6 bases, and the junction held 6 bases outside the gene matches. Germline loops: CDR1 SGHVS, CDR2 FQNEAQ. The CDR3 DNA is TGTGCCAGCAGCTCTAGGGACAGCTCCAATGAGCAGTTCTTC. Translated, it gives CASSSRDSSNEQFF.

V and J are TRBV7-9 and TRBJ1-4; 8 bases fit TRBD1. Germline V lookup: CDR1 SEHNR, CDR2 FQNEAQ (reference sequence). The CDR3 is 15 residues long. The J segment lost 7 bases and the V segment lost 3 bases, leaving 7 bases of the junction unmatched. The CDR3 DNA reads TGTGCCAGCAGCTTGTCGGACAGGGTGACTGAAAAACTGTTTTTT. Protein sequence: CASSLSDRVTEKLFF.

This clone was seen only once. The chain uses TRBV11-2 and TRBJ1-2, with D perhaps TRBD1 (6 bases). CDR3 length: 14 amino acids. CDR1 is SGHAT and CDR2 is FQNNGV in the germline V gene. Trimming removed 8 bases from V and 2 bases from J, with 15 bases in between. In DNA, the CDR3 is TGTGCCAGCGGGTCCCAGGGGATGAACTATGGCTACACCTTC. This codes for CASGSQGMNYGYTF.

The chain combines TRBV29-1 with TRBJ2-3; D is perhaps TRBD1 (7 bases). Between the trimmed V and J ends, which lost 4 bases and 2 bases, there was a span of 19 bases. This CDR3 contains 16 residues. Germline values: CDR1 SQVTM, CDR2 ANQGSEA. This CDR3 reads CSVVGGRGFSTDTQYF. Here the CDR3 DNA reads TGCAGCGTTGTGGGGGGCAGGGGGTTTTCCACAGATACGCAGTATTTT.

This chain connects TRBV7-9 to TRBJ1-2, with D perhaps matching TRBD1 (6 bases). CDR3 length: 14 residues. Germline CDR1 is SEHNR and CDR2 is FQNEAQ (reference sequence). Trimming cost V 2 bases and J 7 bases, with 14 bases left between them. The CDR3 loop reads CASSLPQGYGGYTF. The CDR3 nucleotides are TGTGCCAGCAGCTTACCACAGGGTTATGGTGGCTACACCTTC.

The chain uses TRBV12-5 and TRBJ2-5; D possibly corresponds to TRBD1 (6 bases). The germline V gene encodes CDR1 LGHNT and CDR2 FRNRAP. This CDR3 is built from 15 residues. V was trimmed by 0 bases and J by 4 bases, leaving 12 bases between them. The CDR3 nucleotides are TGTGCTAGTGGTTTGGTACTCCGAGGGGGAGAGACCCAGTACTTC. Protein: CASGLVLRGGETQYF.

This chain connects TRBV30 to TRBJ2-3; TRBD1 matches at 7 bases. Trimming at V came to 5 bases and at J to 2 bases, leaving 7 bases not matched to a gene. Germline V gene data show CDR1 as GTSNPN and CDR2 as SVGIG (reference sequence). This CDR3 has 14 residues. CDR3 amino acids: CAWVRQGHTDTQYF. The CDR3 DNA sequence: TGTGCCTGGGTCCGACAGGGCCACACAGATACGCAGTATTTT.

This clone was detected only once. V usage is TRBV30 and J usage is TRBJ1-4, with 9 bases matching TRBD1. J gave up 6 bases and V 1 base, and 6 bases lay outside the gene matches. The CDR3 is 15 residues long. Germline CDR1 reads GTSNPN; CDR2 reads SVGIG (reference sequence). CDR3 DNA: TGTGCCTGGAGTGATTGGGGGACAGGGTATGAAAAACTGTTTTTT. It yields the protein CAWSDWGTGYEKLFF.

CDR3 in amino acids: CAGGGSGANVLTF. Written as DNA, the CDR3 is TGTGCGGGCGGGGGCTCTGGGGCCAACGTCCTGACTTTC. The rearrangement links TRBV19 to TRBJ2-6, with 7 bases matching TRBD2. Per germline, CDR1 LNHDA and CDR2 SQIVND (reference sequence). The CDR3 has 13 amino acids.

The CDR3 region is CASSPRQGHTEAFF. As DNA, the CDR3 is TGTGCCAGCAGCCCACGACAGGGTCACACTGAAGCTTTCTTT. The V call is TRBV7-9, the J call TRBJ1-1; 7 bases agree with TRBD1. Germline V gene sequence: CDR1 SEHNR, CDR2 FQNEAQ (reference sequence). There are 14 residues in the CDR3. Germline trimming cut 5 bases from V and 3 bases from J; bases unmatched to any gene: 6.

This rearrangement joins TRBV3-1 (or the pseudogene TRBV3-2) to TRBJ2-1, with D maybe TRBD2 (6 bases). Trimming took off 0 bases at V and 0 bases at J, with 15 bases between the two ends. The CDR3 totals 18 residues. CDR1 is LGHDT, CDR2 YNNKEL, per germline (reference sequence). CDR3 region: CASSQEGWRDVSYNEQFF. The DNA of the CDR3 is TGTGCCAGCAGCCAAGAGGGGTGGCGGGATGTCTCCTACAATGAGCAGTTCTTC.

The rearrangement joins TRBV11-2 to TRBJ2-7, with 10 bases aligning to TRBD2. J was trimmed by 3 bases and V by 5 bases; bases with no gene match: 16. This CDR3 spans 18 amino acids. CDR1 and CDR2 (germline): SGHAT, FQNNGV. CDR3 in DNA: TGTGCCAGCAGCCCGGAGCGCCGCGCTAGCGGGGGTCTCTACGAGCAGTACTTC. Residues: CASSPERRASGGLYEQYF. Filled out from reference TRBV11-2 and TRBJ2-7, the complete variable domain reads EAGVAQSPRYKIIEKRQSVAFWCNPISGHATLYWYQQILGQGPKLLIQFQNNGVVDDSQLPKDRFSAERLKGVDSTLKIQPAKLEDSAVYLCASSPERRASGGLYEQYFGPGTRLTVT.

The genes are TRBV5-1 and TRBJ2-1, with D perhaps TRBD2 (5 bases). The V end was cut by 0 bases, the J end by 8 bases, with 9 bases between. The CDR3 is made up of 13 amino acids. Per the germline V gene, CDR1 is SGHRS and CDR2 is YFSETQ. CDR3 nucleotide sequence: TGCGCCAGCAGCTTGGTGGGTAGCGATGAGCAGTTCTTC. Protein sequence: CASSLVGSDEQFF.

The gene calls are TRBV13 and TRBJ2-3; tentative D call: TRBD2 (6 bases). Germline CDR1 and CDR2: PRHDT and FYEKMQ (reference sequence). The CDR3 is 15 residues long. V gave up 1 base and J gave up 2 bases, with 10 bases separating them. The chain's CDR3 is CASSLDGGITDTQYF. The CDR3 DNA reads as TGTGCCAGCAGCTTAGACGGGGGAATCACAGATACGCAGTATTTT.

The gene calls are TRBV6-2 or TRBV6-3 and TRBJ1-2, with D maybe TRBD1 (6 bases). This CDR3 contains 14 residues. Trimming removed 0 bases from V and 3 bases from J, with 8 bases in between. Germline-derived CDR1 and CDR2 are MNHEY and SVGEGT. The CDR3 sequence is CASSYSRTDYGYTF. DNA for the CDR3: TGTGCCAGCAGTTACTCGAGGACAGACTATGGCTACACCTTC.

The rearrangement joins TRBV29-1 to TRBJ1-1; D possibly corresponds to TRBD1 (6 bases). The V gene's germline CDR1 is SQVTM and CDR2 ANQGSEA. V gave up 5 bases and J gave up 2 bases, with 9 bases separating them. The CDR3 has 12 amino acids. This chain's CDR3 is CSVIQGNTEAFF. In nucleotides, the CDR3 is TGCAGCGTTATACAGGGCAACACTGAAGCTTTCTTT.

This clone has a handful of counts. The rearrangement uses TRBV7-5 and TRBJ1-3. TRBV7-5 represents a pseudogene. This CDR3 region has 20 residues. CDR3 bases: TGTGCCAGAAGCTTATATCAACCCAACAGACTACAATTCTCTGGAAACACCATATATTTT. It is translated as CARSLYQPNRLQFSGNTIYF.

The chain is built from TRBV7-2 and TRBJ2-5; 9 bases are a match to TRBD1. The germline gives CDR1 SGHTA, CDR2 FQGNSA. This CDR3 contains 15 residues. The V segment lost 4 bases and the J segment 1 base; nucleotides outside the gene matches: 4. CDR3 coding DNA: TGTGCCAGCAGCTCCTTGACAGGGGGCCAAGAGACCCAGTACTTC. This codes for CASSSLTGGQETQYF.

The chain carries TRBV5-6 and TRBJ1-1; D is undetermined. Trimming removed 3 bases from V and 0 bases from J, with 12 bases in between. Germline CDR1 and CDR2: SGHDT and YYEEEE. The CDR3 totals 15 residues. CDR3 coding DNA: TGTGCCAGCAGCTATCGTCCCCCCGTGAACACTGAAGCTTTCTTT. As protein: CASSYRPPVNTEAFF.

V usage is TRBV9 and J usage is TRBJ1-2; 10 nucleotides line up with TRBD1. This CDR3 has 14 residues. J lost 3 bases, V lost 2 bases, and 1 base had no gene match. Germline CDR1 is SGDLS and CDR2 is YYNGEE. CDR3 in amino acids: CASSVGQGHYGYTF. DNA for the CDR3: TGTGCCAGCAGCGTGGGACAGGGGCACTATGGCTACACCTTC.

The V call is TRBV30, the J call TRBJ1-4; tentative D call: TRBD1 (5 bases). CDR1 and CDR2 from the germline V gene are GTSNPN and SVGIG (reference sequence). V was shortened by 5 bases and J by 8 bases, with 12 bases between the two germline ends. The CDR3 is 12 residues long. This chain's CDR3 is CAWGAGREKLFF. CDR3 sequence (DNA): TGTGCCTGGGGGGCGGGAAGGGAAAAACTGTTTTTT.

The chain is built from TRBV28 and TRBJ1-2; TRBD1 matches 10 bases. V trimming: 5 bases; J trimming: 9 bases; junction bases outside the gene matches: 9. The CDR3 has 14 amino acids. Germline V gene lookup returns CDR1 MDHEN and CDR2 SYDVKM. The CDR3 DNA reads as TGTGCCAGCAGTCCGACAGGGGGCGATTTGCGCTACACCTTC. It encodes CASSPTGGDLRYTF.

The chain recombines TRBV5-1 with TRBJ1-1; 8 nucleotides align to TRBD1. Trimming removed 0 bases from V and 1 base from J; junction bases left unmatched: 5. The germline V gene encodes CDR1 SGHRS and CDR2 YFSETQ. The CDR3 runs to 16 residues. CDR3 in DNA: TGCGCCAGCAGCTTGGCGCAGGGGGCCGGGAACACTGAAGCTTTCTTT. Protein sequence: CASSLAQGAGNTEAFF.

The CDR3 nucleotides are TGTGCCAGCAGTAGCGGGACCTTCAATGAGCAGTTCTTC. Its protein is CASSSGTFNEQFF. The chain recombines TRBV27 with TRBJ2-1, with 7 bases aligning to TRBD2. The CDR3 length is 13 residues. CDR1 and CDR2 from the germline V gene are MNHEY and SMNVEV (reference sequence). V was clipped by 5 bases and J by 6 bases; unmatched bases: 4.

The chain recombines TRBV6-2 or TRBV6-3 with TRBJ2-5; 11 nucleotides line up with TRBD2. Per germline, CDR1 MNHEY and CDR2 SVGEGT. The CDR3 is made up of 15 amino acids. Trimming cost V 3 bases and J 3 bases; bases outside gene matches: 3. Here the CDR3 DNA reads TGTGCCAGCAGTTATCCTAGCGGGGGGAAAGAGACCCAGTACTTC. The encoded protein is CASSYPSGGKETQYF.

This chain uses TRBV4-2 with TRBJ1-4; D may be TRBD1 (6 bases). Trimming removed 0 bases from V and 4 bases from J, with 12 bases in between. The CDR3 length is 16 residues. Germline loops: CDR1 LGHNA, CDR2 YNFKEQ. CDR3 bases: TGTGCCAGCAGCCAAGACTCAGGGGCCGGTAATGAAAAACTGTTTTTT. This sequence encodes CASSQDSGAGNEKLFF.